This TCR beta chain was sequenced during a study of T-cell memory formation after mild COVID-19. Whole-study context: Clusters were largely donor specific.

Germline V gene sequence: CDR1 SGHNT, CDR2 YYREEE (reference sequence). With 0 bases removed from V and 3 bases from J, the gap between germline ends came to 6 bases. CDR3 length: 13 amino acids. Findings of the study overall: Whereas later expanders leaned CD4+, clones contracting day 15 to 85 showed a balanced CD4/CD8 makeup. Of the contracting clones, CD4+ ones lay mainly in CM and EM, and CD8+ ones in EMRA.

5'RACE with constant-segment primers yielded barcoded, UMI-tagged TCR alpha and TCR beta cDNA libraries. TCRdb independently ran MiXCR on the 5' RACE reads; one entry per CDR3 protein. Here the sample spans tens of thousands of distinct CDR3 sequences, roughly 12% being singletons. This clonotype was seen a few times. Its cognate antigen is unknown. The chain links TRBV5-4 to TRBJ2-5, with a weak D call TRBD1 (6 bases). The sequence came from a man younger than 35 who had mild COVID-19 (a few samples of this study predate the infection). Cell type and time point are not known. Sequencing was done on a sample of PBMCs or a T cell subset sorted from them (not recorded which). The chain's CDR3 is CASSLGQEETQYF. CDR3 DNA sequence: TGTGCCAGCAGCTTGGGACAGGAAGAGACCCAGTACTTC.